This is a list of T cell receptor beta chains from one sample in a study of blood T cell repertoires in COVID-19. Profiling relied on immunoSEQ multiplex PCR, and the TCRdb table lists in-frame clones only, not all of them. Among 300,000 to 350,000 clones, nearly 90% were seen once, and the ten largest hold 3.5% to 4.5%. Sequencing input: PBMCs or T cells enriched from blood (not recorded which). The receptors were gathered from a woman younger than 30 with acute COVID-19. CDR3s include the opening cysteine and the closing phenylalanine or tryptophan. The order of the fields is V gene, J gene, clone size, D gene, CDR3 DNA, CDR3 protein. The D gene is left open where the match is weak. Clone size is given for some rows only: seen once, a few or many times, or a class if the clone is expanded.

TRBV27	TRBJ1-6	NA	NA	TGTGCCAGCAGTTTGACGGATAGGGAGATCTATAATTCACCCCTCCACTTT	CASSLTDREIYNSPLHF
TRBV6-2/TRBV6-3	TRBJ1-2	NA	TRBD1	TGTGCCAGCAGATACGGGGCCAGACAGGGGGCGAACTATGGCTACACCTTC	CASRYGARQGANYGYTF
TRBV7-3	TRBJ2-5	NA	NA	TGTGCCAGCAGCTTAACAGTATCGCAGGGTACAGAGACCCAGTACTTC	CASSLTVSQGTETQYF
TRBV27	TRBJ1-2	NA	TRBD1	TGTGCCAGCAGTCCTCCGGGACAGGGATCGGACTATGGCTACACCTTC	CASSPPGQGSDYGYTF
TRBV9	TRBJ2-6	once	TRBD2	TGTGCCAGCAGCGTTCGTACTAGCGTCTCTGGGGCCAACGTCCTGACTTTC	CASSVRTSVSGANVLTF
TRBV4-2	TRBJ2-7	NA	TRBD1	TGTGCCAGCAGCCGAGGGACAGGGAACTCCTACGAGCAGTACTTC	CASSRGTGNSYEQYF
TRBV9	TRBJ2-1	NA	TRBD2	TGTGCCAGCAGTGATTGGGCTAGCGGGAGGTGGAATGAGCAGTTCTTC	CASSDWASGRWNEQFF
TRBV7-8	TRBJ1-1	NA	TRBD1	TGTGCCAGCAGCCCCGGGGACAGCCTCCATGAAGCTTTCTTT	CASSPGDSLHEAFF
TRBV27	TRBJ1-1	NA	NA	TGTGCCAGCAGTTTGGGCCAGTTCACTGAAGCTTTCTTT	CASSLGQFTEAFF
TRBV5-8	TRBJ2-5	NA	NA	TGTGCCAGCAGCTTGGGGTACAGCGGCCAAGAGACCCAGTACTTC	CASSLGYSGQETQYF
TRBV30	TRBJ2-3	NA	TRBD2	TGTGCCTGGACAGGGACTAGCGTCTTCACAGATACGCAGTATTTT	CAWTGTSVFTDTQYF
TRBV6-5	TRBJ2-1	NA	NA	TGTGCCAGCAGTTACGGGACACCATACAATGAGCAGTTCTTC	CASSYGTPYNEQFF
TRBV11-2	TRBJ1-1	NA	NA	TGTGCCAGCAGCTTACGGGGTCTAGGCTTCGCTGAAGCTTTCTTT	CASSLRGLGFAEAFF
TRBV19	TRBJ2-4	once	TRBD1	TGTGCCAGTAGTCCCTCATCGTGGGGACAGGGGGTCAAAAACATTCAGTACTTC	CASSPSSWGQGVKNIQYF
TRBV11-2	TRBJ2-1	NA	TRBD2	TGTGCCAGCAGCTTAATGAGCGGGGTATACAATGAGCAGTTCTTC	CASSLMSGVYNEQFF
TRBV28	TRBJ1-2	NA	TRBD1	TGTGCCAGCAGCAGGGGACAGACCAACTATGGCTACACCTTC	CASSRGQTNYGYTF
TRBV28	TRBJ1-5	NA	NA	TGTGCCAGCAGTTTATCCGTCGGGAATAATGATCAGCCCCAGCATTTT	CASSLSVGNNDQPQHF
TRBV21-1	TRBJ2-5	NA	NA	TGTGCCAGCAGCTTTCGGGTCCACCGAGGTGCGGGGGAGACCCAGTACTTC	CASSFRVHRGAGETQYF
TRBV30	TRBJ1-5	NA	NA	TGTGCCTGGAGTGCTGGCCATTTGGATCAGCCCCAGCATTTT	CAWSAGHLDQPQHF
TRBV11-3	TRBJ1-2	NA	TRBD1	TGTGCCAGCAGCCCGGCCCCCGGGACAGGGCATGACTATGGCTACACCTTC	CASSPAPGTGHDYGYTF
TRBV25-1	TRBJ1-2	NA	TRBD1	TGTGCCAGCAGTGACGTCGGGACAGGGGGACGCTACACCTTC	CASSDVGTGGRYTF
TRBV10-1	TRBJ2-1	NA	NA	TGCGCCAGCAGTGAGTATGGCGCTGCGGGGTCCAATGAGCAGTTCTTC	CASSEYGAAGSNEQFF
TRBV11-2	TRBJ2-1	NA	TRBD2	TGTGCCAGCAGCGTATCAGCGTGGGAGCGGGAGCTGGAGCAGTTCTTC	CASSVSAWERELEQFF
TRBV7-3	TRBJ1-2	NA	NA	TGTGCCAGCAGCTTAAGAGGTGGCGGGCCGGGTGGCTACACCTTC	CASSLRGGGPGGYTF